These 6 T cell receptor beta chains came from one sample sequenced in a study of T cells in tumors after PD-1 blockade (dated by TCRdb to the late 2010s). Explained via the paper, the time point label denotes: before anti-PD-1 therapy. Library preparation used the immunoSEQ multiplex PCR assay. In TCRdb, the immuneACCESS table is reduced to in-frame sequences with V and J assigned. These tables do not hold every clone; where another copy was compared, an unresolved V gene accounts for under half, and the others remain unexplained. Here the sample has approximately 47,000 clones; about 84% occur a single time. The ten biggest clones cover 4% to 5% of the sample. Source: PBMCs, taken before anti-PD-1 treatment. These receptors all stem from a human donor with basal cell carcinoma.

V usage is TRBV27 and J usage is TRBJ2-1; D ambiguous. The CDR3 is 13 amino acids. Per germline, CDR1 MNHEY and CDR2 SMNVEV (reference sequence). Deletions cut 2 bases from V and 3 bases from J, with 5 bases between. CDR3 protein: CASSLASYNEQFF. In DNA form, the CDR3 reads TGTGCCAGCAGTTTAGCCAGCTACAATGAGCAGTTCTTC.

This rearrangement joins TRBV10-2 to TRBJ2-7; TRBD1 matches 7 bases. With 5 bases clipped from V and 3 bases from J, the junction kept 7 bases outside the gene matches. Germline-derived CDR1 and CDR2 are WSHSY and SAAADI. The CDR3 runs to 14 residues. CDR3 coding DNA: TGCGCCAGCAGTCGGACAGGTACCCTCTACGAGCAGTACTTC. It yields the protein CASSRTGTLYEQYF.

This chain connects TRBV3-1 (or the pseudogene TRBV3-2) to TRBJ2-5; 8 bases fit TRBD1. There are 14 residues in the CDR3. Germline V CDR1 and CDR2: LGHDT, YNNKEL (reference sequence). After removal of 5 bases from V and 3 bases from J, the junction contained 5 bases not matched to a gene. CDR3 DNA: TGTGCCAGCAGCGACCACAGGGGGGAAGAGACCCAGTACTTC. Its protein product is CASSDHRGEETQYF.

J is TRBJ1-3 and V is TRBV30, with D perhaps matching TRBD1 (5 bases). Germline assignment: CDR1 GTSNPN and CDR2 SVGIG (reference sequence). This CDR3 contains 13 residues. The ends were cut back, 4 bases at V and 5 bases at J, with 12 bases in the middle. The CDR3 is CAWTREGRNTIYF. CDR3 DNA: TGTGCCTGGACCCGGGAGGGGCGAAACACCATATATTTT. Looking up the rest from reference TRBV30 and TRBJ1-3 gives the full variable domain: SQTIHQWPATLVQPVGSPLSLECTVEGTSNPNLYWYRQAAGRGLQLLFYSVGIGQISSEVPQNLSASRPQDRQFILSSKKLLLSDSGFYLCAWTREGRNTIYFGEGSWLTVV.

This chain connects TRBV30 to TRBJ2-7; D might be TRBD1 (5 bases). Germline CDR1 GTSNPN, CDR2 SVGIG (reference sequence). V lost 1 base and J lost 2, with 9 bases in between. CDR3 length: 13 amino acids. The CDR3 nucleotides read TGTGCCTGGAGTGACCAGGGCCCCTACGAGCAGTACTTC. Translating it yields CAWSDQGPYEQYF.

This chain joins TRBV6-5 and TRBJ2-3; 9 bases are a match to TRBD2. CDR1 is MNHEY and CDR2 is SVGAGI in the germline V gene. This CDR3 spans 15 amino acids. V was pared by 2 bases and J by 0 bases, with 0 bases of the junction left unmatched. The CDR3 is CASSYLAGSTDTQYF. The DNA of the CDR3 is TGTGCCAGCAGTTACCTAGCGGGGAGCACAGATACGCAGTATTTT.